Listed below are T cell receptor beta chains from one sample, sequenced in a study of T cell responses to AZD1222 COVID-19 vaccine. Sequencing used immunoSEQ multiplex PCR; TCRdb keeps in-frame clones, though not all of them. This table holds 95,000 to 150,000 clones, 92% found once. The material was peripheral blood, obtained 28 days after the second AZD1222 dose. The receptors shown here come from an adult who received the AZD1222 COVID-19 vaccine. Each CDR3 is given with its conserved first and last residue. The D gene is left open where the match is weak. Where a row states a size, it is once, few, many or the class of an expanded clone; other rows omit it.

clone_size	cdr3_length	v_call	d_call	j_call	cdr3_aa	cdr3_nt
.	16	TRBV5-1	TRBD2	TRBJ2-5	CASSLGSGGASETQYF	TGCGCCAGCAGCTTGGGTAGCGGGGGGGCCTCGGAGACCCAGTACTTC
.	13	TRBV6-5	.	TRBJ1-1	CASINPEGTEAFF	TGTGCCAGCATCAATCCAGAGGGAACTGAAGCTTTCTTT
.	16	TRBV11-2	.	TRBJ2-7	CASSLGASGLSYEQYF	TGTGCCAGCAGCTTAGGGGCCAGCGGCTTGTCCTACGAGCAGTACTTC
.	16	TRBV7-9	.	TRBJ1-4	CASSPHKDSKDEKLFF	TGTGCCAGCAGCCCCCACAAGGACAGCAAAGATGAAAAACTGTTTTTT
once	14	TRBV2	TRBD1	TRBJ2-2	CASSTGTETGELFF	TGTGCCAGCAGCACCGGGACAGAAACCGGGGAGCTGTTTTTT
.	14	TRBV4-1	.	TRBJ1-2	CASSHHTGNYGYTF	TGCGCCAGCAGCCATCATACAGGGAACTATGGCTACACCTTC
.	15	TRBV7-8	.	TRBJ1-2	CASSLSPAANYGYTF	TGTGCCAGCAGCTTATCGCCGGCAGCTAACTATGGCTACACCTTC
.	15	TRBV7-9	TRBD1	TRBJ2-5	CASSDTGTGEKTQYF	TGTGCCAGCAGCGATACCGGGACAGGGGAGAAGACCCAGTACTTC
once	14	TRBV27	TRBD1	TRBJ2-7	CASSTRTGGYEQYF	TGTGCCAGCAGTACTAGGACAGGGGGCTACGAGCAGTACTTC
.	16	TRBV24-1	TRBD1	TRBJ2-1	CATSDLGTGTYNEQFF	TGTGCCACCAGTGACCTCGGGACAGGGACTTACAATGAGCAGTTCTTC
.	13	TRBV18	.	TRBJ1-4	CASSPPTNEKLFF	TGTGCCAGCTCCCCCCCCACTAATGAAAAACTGTTTTTT
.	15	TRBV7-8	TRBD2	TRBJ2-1	CASSLGLAFYNEQFF	TGTGCCAGCAGCTTGGGACTAGCGTTCTACAATGAGCAGTTCTTC
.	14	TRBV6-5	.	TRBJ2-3	CASKTGLSTDTQYF	TGTGCCAGCAAAACAGGGCTCAGCACAGATACGCAGTATTTT
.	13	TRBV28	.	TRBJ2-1	CASEAGSIYEQFF	TGTGCCAGCGAGGCAGGGAGTATCTATGAGCAGTTCTTC
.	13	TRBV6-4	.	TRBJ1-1	CASSVYINTEAFF	TGTGCCAGCAGTGTGTATATTAACACTGAAGCTTTCTTT